This is a list of T cell receptor beta chains from one sample in a study of T cell repertoires in cytomegalovirus infection. No antigens are known for them. Via MiXCR, TCRdb re-called the reads, giving one row per CDR3 protein. The table has approximately 590,000 distinct CDR3 sequences, roughly 42% seen once. The sample in question was cultured PBMCs, obtained from culture after CMV antigen stimulation. All receptors come from a human donor in good health (CMV status not recorded). Some clones in this sample may be carry-over from other donors' samples. CDR3s include the opening cysteine and the closing phenylalanine or tryptophan. Each record gives: J gene, clone size, V gene, D gene, CDR3 protein, CDR3 DNA. The D gene is left open where the match is weak. Clone sizes are given selectively: once, few, many, or a class where the clone is expanded.

>TRBJ2-1|-|TRBV10-3|TRBD1
CAISDGQGSSWEQFF
TGTGCCATCAGTGACGGACAGGGGTCCTCTTGGGAGCAGTTCTTC
>TRBJ2-1|few|TRBV7-2|-
CASSLRPQYNEQFF
TGTGCCAGCAGCCTCCGGCCCCAGTACAATGAGCAGTTCTTC
>TRBJ1-2|-|TRBV10-3|-
CAISEDRKGLGYGYTF
TGTGCCATCAGTGAGGATCGGAAAGGGTTAGGCTATGGCTACACCTTC
>TRBJ2-5|-|TRBV6-5|-
CASSTLGGETQYF
TGTGCCAGCAGTACCCTGGGTGGAGAGACCCAGTACTTC
>TRBJ2-7|-|TRBV12-3/TRBV12-4|TRBD1
CASSLQTGLNEQYF
TGTGCCAGCAGTCTTCAGACAGGGCTCAACGAGCAGTACTTC
>TRBJ1-2|-|TRBV2|-
CASRRGVGYTF
TGTGCCAGCAGGCGGGGAGTCGGCTACACCTTC
>TRBJ2-5|-|TRBV10-3|-
CAISDPSGGRQETQYF
TGTGCCATCAGTGACCCGTCGGGGGGCCGTCAAGAGACCCAGTACTTC
>TRBJ2-1|-|TRBV6-2/TRBV6-3|-
CASSYSQGARNNEQFF
TGTGCCAGCAGTTACTCCCAAGGGGCGCGGAACAATGAGCAGTTCTTC
>TRBJ2-3|-|TRBV4-3|-
CASSQDWKEADTQYF
TGCGCCAGCAGCCAAGATTGGAAGGAAGCAGATACGCAGTATTTT
>TRBJ2-3|-|TRBV19|-
CATDRRAGDTQYF
TGTGCCACTGACCGCAGGGCGGGGGATACGCAGTATTTT
>TRBJ2-3|-|TRBV5-4|TRBD2
CASSPGTSPPDTQYF
TGTGCCAGCAGTCCAGGGACTAGCCCCCCAGATACGCAGTATTTT
>TRBJ1-1|-|TRBV6-5|-
CASSARPWRDTEAFF
TGTGCCAGCAGTGCCCGACCATGGAGGGACACTGAAGCTTTCTTT
>TRBJ1-5|few|TRBV6-5|-
CASRPGQGPNQPQHF
TGTGCCAGCAGACCGGGGCAGGGCCCGAATCAGCCCCAGCATTTT
>TRBJ1-5|-|TRBV6-5|-
CASSYSVREYSNQPQHF
TGTGCCAGCAGTTATTCGGTTCGAGAATATAGCAATCAGCCCCAGCATTTT
>TRBJ2-7|-|TRBV20-1|TRBD1
CSAPGQESSEQYF
TGCAGTGCACCGGGACAGGAAAGTAGCGAGCAGTACTTC
>TRBJ1-2|-|TRBV2|-
CASRAGTRYGYTF
TGTGCCAGCAGAGCCGGGACAAGATATGGCTACACCTTC
>TRBJ2-7|many|TRBV7-2|-
CASSLGQGIGEQYF
TGTGCCAGCAGCCTGGGGCAGGGCATAGGGGAGCAGTACTTC
>TRBJ2-3|-|TRBV6-1|-
CASSATGPATDTQYF
TGTGCCAGCAGTGCTACAGGGCCCGCCACAGATACGCAGTATTTT
>TRBJ1-1|-|TRBV10-3|TRBD1
CAIRGTGGVTEAFF
TGTGCCATCAGGGGGACAGGGGGCGTCACTGAAGCTTTCTTT
>TRBJ2-1|-|TRBV9|-
CASSYPAVF
TGTGCCAGCAGCTACCCCGCGGTCTTC
>TRBJ2-3|few|TRBV7-2|TRBD2
CASSRRVMRGGPDTQYF
TGTGCCAGCAGCCGTAGGGTCATGCGGGGGGGCCCAGATACGCAGTATTTT
>TRBJ2-1|few|TRBV7-9|-
CASSLALGVFSYNEQFF
TGTGCCAGCAGCTTAGCGTTGGGTGTCTTCTCCTACAATGAGCAGTTCTTC
>TRBJ2-1|-|TRBV11-2|TRBD2
CASSFDLAGYNEQFF
TGTGCCAGCAGCTTTGATCTAGCGGGTTACAATGAGCAGTTCTTC
>TRBJ2-4|-|TRBV19|-
CASSIDGGLSVRNIQYF
TGTGCCAGTAGTATAGACGGCGGATTATCCGTTAGGAACATTCAGTACTTC
>TRBJ2-3|-|TRBV11-3|-
CASSSPLAPDTQYF
TGTGCCAGCAGCTCCCCCCTCGCCCCAGATACGCAGTATTTT
>TRBJ2-7|-|TRBV7-4|TRBD2
CASSPVAGGTAKRYEQYF
TGTGCCAGCAGCCCCGTAGCGGGAGGGACCGCGAAGAGGTACGAGCAGTACTTC
>TRBJ1-1|-|TRBV7-8|TRBD1
CASSLGTGAAGGEAFF
TGTGCCAGCAGCTTAGGGACAGGGGCCGCGGGCGGTGAAGCTTTCTTT
>TRBJ1-2|few|TRBV7-2|-
CASSLDRSLAGYTF
TGTGCCAGCAGCTTAGATCGATCCTTAGCAGGCTACACCTTC
>TRBJ2-7|few|TRBV5-6|-
CASSLSAGTSYEQYF
TGTGCCAGCAGCTTGTCGGCGGGGACCTCCTACGAGCAGTACTTC
>TRBJ1-5|few|TRBV5-1|TRBD1
CASSLAGTGGKPQHF
TGCGCCAGCAGCTTGGCCGGGACAGGCGGTAAGCCCCAGCATTTT
>TRBJ2-5|-|TRBV12-3/TRBV12-4|TRBD2
CASSLIAGKETQYF
TGTGCCAGCAGTCTGATAGCGGGAAAAGAGACCCAGTACTTC
>TRBJ2-7|-|TRBV12-3/TRBV12-4|TRBD2
CASSTPGLDYEQYF
TGTGCCAGCAGTACGCCGGGACTAGACTACGAGCAGTACTTC
>TRBJ1-2|few|TRBV10-3|-
CAISEQGRGDGYTF
TGTGCCATCAGTGAGCAGGGCCGCGGGGATGGCTACACCTTC
>TRBJ2-6|few|TRBV7-6|-
CASSGPEASGANVLTF
TGTGCCAGCAGCGGTCCCGAGGCCTCTGGGGCCAACGTCCTGACTTTC
>TRBJ2-3|few|TRBV7-2|-
CASSFISGPKHSTDTQYF
TGTGCCAGCAGCTTTATATCTGGGCCGAAGCACAGCACAGATACGCAGTATTTT
>TRBJ1-5|few|TRBV6-1|-
CASRPDFSSNQPQHF
TGTGCCAGCAGACCCGACTTTAGCAGCAATCAGCCCCAGCATTTT
>TRBJ2-7|-|TRBV28|TRBD1
CASSLAPDRDDDEQYF
TGTGCCAGCAGTTTAGCCCCCGACAGGGATGATGACGAGCAGTACTTC
>TRBJ2-4|few|TRBV6-2/TRBV6-3|TRBD1
CASLTGQGAGNIQYF
TGTGCCAGTCTAACTGGACAGGGAGCGGGAAACATTCAGTACTTC
>TRBJ1-2|-|TRBV7-2|TRBD1
CASSLGRGQGAGYTF
TGTGCCAGCAGCTTGGGCAGGGGACAGGGCGCTGGCTACACCTTC
>TRBJ2-3|-|TRBV6-1|-
CASSYLTGQTTDTQYF
TGTGCCAGCAGTTACCTCACCGGACAGACCACAGATACGCAGTATTTT
>TRBJ1-1|-|TRBV12-3/TRBV12-4|-
CASSFVWNTEAFF
TGTGCCAGCAGTTTTGTCTGGAACACTGAAGCTTTCTTT
>TRBJ2-7|few|TRBV10-3|-
CAISQRTASEQYF
TGTGCCATCAGCCAGCGGACTGCTAGCGAGCAGTACTTC
>TRBJ2-5|-|TRBV28|TRBD2
CASRTPTSGAETQYF
TGTGCCAGCAGAACCCCGACTAGCGGGGCGGAGACCCAGTACTTC
>TRBJ2-1|few|TRBV4-1|-
CASSQDLRDSYNEQFF
TGCGCCAGCAGCCAAGATCTGCGGGACTCCTACAATGAGCAGTTCTTC
>TRBJ1-5|few|TRBV6-2/TRBV6-3|TRBD1
CASTGRDSGGNQPQHF
TGTGCCAGCACTGGACGGGACAGTGGTGGCAATCAGCCCCAGCATTTT
>TRBJ1-5|-|TRBV12-3/TRBV12-4|-
CASSFNRPSGQPQHF
TGTGCCAGCAGTTTCAACAGACCCTCAGGGCAGCCCCAGCATTTT
>TRBJ2-1|-|TRBV29-1|TRBD2
CSVRWGLAPSSEQFF
TGCAGCGTCCGCTGGGGACTAGCGCCGAGCAGTGAGCAGTTCTTC
>TRBJ2-3|-|TRBV20-1|-
CSAQGRGTDTQYF
TGCAGTGCGCAGGGAAGGGGCACAGATACGCAGTATTTT
>TRBJ2-1|few|TRBV4-1|TRBD2
CASSQVASGGTYNEQFF
TGCGCCAGCAGCCAAGTGGCTAGCGGGGGTACATACAATGAGCAGTTCTTC
>TRBJ2-7|-|TRBV28|-
CASGSYYEQYF
TGTGCCAGCGGTTCTTACTACGAGCAGTACTTC
>TRBJ2-3|-|TRBV29-1|-
CSVEETTDTQYF
TGCAGCGTTGAGGAAACGACAGATACGCAGTATTTT